Reported below is one T cell receptor (beta chain). As processed by the authors: Amplification of reference gene primers was used by the study to estimate nucleated cell counts. Some clones are missing from TCRdb's copy, which holds only in-frame ones; the method was immunoSEQ multiplex PCR. The V and J calls and clone size were taken over from that table, and D and trimming were inferred from the DNA. Of over 150,000 clones listed, about 85% are singletons. The data belong to a study of blood T cell repertoires in COVID-19. At the level of the study: Italy, Spain and the United States were the sources of the convalescent and acute COVID-19 samples. T cells, B-cell-depleted T cells, or PBMCs supplied cDNA or gDNA.

After removal of 3 bases from V and 0 bases from J, the junction contained 15 bases not matched to a gene. The length of the CDR3 is 20 residues. Germline CDR1 SGHRS, CDR2 YFSETQ. The chain joins TRBV5-1 to TRBJ2-1; 10 bases align to TRBD2. The specimen was peripheral blood. The source of this sequence is a man aged 60 to 75 with COVID-19, enrolled during active disease. The CDR3 nucleotides are TGCGCCAGCAGCTGGGGACTAGCGTATACAACTGAAGGCTCCTACAATGAGCAGTTCTTC. Translation: CASSWGLAYTTEGSYNEQFF.